Each of the 5 T cell receptor beta chains below was sequenced from the same sample in a study of vaccination and CD4 T cells after COVID-19. Antigen specificity for these receptors is unknown. Oncomine TCR Beta short-read sequencing was applied to DNA from cultured CD4+ T cells. TCRdb fed the PCR reads into MiXCR, producing one record per CDR3 protein. The profile shows around 11,000 distinct CDR3 sequences, 69% of them singletons. The treatment: roughly nine-day PBMC culture with coronavirus spike peptide pools or control peptides (ViraFEST assay). The sequenced sample consisted of CD4+ T cells from blood, cultured in vitro. The receptors here all came from a human donor who had recovered from COVID-19.

The rearrangement links TRBV20-1 to TRBJ1-2; 8 nucleotides line up with TRBD1. Germline CDR1 reads DFQATT; CDR2 reads SNEGSKA (reference sequence). The CDR3 totals 16 residues. V lost 1 base and J lost 2; bases outside the gene matches: 9. CDR3 sequence (DNA): TGCAGTGCTAGAGCTGCCGGAGGACAGGGAAACTATGGCTACACCTTC. Residues: CSARAAGGQGNYGYTF.

The chain has TRBV7-3 and TRBJ2-7; D uncertain. This CDR3 has 14 residues. Germline CDR1 reads SGHTA; CDR2 reads FQGTGA. Trimming took 3 bases from V and 2 from J, leaving 11 bases between them. This CDR3 is CASSFGRTPYEQYF. For the CDR3, the DNA is TGTGCCAGCAGCTTCGGAAGAACCCCCTACGAGCAGTACTTC.

The chain carries TRBV19 and TRBJ2-2; maybe TRBD1 (6 bases). The CDR3 length is 14 residues. V was pared by 5 bases and J by 3 bases, with 10 bases between. Germline CDR1 is LNHDA and CDR2 is SQIVND (reference sequence). The CDR3 reads CASSRKGDTGELFF. Written as DNA, the CDR3 is TGTGCCAGTAGTCGAAAGGGGGACACCGGGGAGCTGTTTTTT.

The gene calls are TRBV20-1 and TRBJ2-5, with 7 bases that match TRBD2. Germline CDR1 DFQATT, CDR2 SNEGSKA (reference sequence). The length of the CDR3 is 15 residues. V trimming: 3 bases; J trimming: 4 bases; junction bases outside the gene matches: 11. The CDR3 DNA sequence: TGCAGTGCTAGTAATTCGGGGGGTTTCGGAGAGACCCAGTACTTC. Protein sequence: CSASNSGGFGETQYF.

V usage is TRBV24-1 and J usage is TRBJ1-2, with D possibly matching TRBD1 (6 bases). The germline V and J ends were trimmed by 6 bases and 10 bases, with 20 bases remaining between them. The germline V gene has CDR1 KGHDR and CDR2 SFDVKD. CDR3 size: 14 residues. The CDR3 sequence: CATSSPDSTADYTF. DNA for the CDR3: TGTGCCACCAGTTCTCCGGACAGCACAGCTGACTACACCTTC.